These T cell receptor beta chains were read from a single sample in a study of cytomegalovirus exposure and HLA in healthy donors. The assay was immunoSEQ multiplex PCR, and TCRdb's table has in-frame clones only and misses some. The sample totals more than 75,000 clones; its top ten clones hold roughly 14%. The sequenced material came from PBMCs. Receptors originate from a man aged 50-59 years in good health and CMV-seropositive. CDR3s include the opening cysteine and the closing phenylalanine or tryptophan. A D gene is named only where the DNA matches it firmly.

D gene | J gene | V gene | CDR3 DNA | CDR3 protein
. | TRBJ1-1 | TRBV27 | TGTGCCAGCAGCATACACAGGGTCAGCACTGAAGCTTTCTTT | CASSIHRVSTEAFF
. | TRBJ1-1 | TRBV27 | TGTGCCAGCAGAACCTGGCGGAAGAACACTGAAGCTTTCTTT | CASRTWRKNTEAFF
TRBD1 | TRBJ1-2 | TRBV5-1 | TGCGCCAGCAGCCCACAGGGGGTGGACTATGGCTACACCTTC | CASSPQGVDYGYTF
. | TRBJ2-1 | TRBV9 | TGTGCCAGCAGCGTAGTCCAGGTGTCGGCCTACAATGAGCAGTTCTTC | CASSVVQVSAYNEQFF
TRBD2 | TRBJ2-4 | TRBV18 | TGTGCCAGCTCACCATTCGAGACTAGCGGGAGGGCCGCGGACATTCAGTACTTC | CASSPFETSGRAADIQYF
. | TRBJ1-2 | TRBV30 | TGTGCCTGGAGTCCCGAAACCTACAGTGGCTACACCTTC | CAWSPETYSGYTF
TRBD1 | TRBJ2-5 | TRBV5-1 | TGCGCCAGCCGGGGACAGGTTCAGGAGACCCAGTACTTC | CASRGQVQETQYF
. | TRBJ2-5 | TRBV7-2 | TGTGCCAGCAGCAGAGAAGGGGGGGCCAAGACCCAGTACTTC | CASSREGGAKTQYF
. | TRBJ1-2 | TRBV27 | TGTGCCAGCAGTTTGGAGGGGCAGTATGGCTACACCTTC | CASSLEGQYGYTF
TRBD1 | TRBJ2-5 | TRBV27 | TGTGCCAGCAGTGCGGGACAGGGCCTTCGGGAGCAGTACTTC | CASSAGQGLREQYF
. | TRBJ1-1 | TRBV9 | TGTGCCAGCAGCGTAACCCCTGCGACAGTGAACACTGAAGCTTTCTTT | CASSVTPATVNTEAFF
. | TRBJ1-2 | TRBV5-1 | TGCGCCAGCAGCTCAGGGGATGACTATGGCTACACCTTC | CASSSGDDYGYTF
TRBD1 | TRBJ1-2 | TRBV6-1 | TGTGCCAGCACAGCAGGGGGAGGCTACACCTTC | CASTAGGGYTF